The present T cell receptor (beta chain) was sequenced within a study of shared T cell receptors in the human thymus. CDR1 and CDR2 from the germline V gene are SGHTS and YDEGEE. There are 12 residues in the CDR3. Trimming removed 9 bases from V and 4 bases from J, with 13 bases in between. Profiling relied on immunoSEQ multiplex PCR, and the TCRdb table lists in-frame clones only, not all of them. This table has approximately 760,000 clones, 80% to 90% appearing once. The same sample was also studied in work on human thymus T cells.

The receptor's source is a girl under three years old with a congenital heart defect. The V gene is TRBV5-8, the J gene TRBJ1-1, with a possible D match to TRBD1 (6 bases). Sequencing was carried out using thymocytes. The CDR3 here is CATPPRGTEAFF. The CDR3 bases are TGTGCCACCCCACCCAGGGGCACTGAAGCTTTCTTT.